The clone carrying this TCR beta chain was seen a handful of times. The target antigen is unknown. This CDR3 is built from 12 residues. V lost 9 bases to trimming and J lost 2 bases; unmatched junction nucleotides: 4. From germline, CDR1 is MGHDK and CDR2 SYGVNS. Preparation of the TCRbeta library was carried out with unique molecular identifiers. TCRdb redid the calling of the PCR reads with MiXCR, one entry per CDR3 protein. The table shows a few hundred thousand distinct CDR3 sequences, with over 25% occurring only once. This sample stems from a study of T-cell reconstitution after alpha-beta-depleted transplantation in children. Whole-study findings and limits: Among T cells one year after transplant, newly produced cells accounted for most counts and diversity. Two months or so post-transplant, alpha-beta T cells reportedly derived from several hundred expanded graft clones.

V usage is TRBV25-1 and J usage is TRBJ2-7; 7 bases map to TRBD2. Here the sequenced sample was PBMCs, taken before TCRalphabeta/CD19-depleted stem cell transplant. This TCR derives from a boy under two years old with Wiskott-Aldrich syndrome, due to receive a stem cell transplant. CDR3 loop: CARQRGTYEQYF. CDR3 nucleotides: TGTGCCAGGCAGCGGGGCACCTACGAGCAGTACTTC.